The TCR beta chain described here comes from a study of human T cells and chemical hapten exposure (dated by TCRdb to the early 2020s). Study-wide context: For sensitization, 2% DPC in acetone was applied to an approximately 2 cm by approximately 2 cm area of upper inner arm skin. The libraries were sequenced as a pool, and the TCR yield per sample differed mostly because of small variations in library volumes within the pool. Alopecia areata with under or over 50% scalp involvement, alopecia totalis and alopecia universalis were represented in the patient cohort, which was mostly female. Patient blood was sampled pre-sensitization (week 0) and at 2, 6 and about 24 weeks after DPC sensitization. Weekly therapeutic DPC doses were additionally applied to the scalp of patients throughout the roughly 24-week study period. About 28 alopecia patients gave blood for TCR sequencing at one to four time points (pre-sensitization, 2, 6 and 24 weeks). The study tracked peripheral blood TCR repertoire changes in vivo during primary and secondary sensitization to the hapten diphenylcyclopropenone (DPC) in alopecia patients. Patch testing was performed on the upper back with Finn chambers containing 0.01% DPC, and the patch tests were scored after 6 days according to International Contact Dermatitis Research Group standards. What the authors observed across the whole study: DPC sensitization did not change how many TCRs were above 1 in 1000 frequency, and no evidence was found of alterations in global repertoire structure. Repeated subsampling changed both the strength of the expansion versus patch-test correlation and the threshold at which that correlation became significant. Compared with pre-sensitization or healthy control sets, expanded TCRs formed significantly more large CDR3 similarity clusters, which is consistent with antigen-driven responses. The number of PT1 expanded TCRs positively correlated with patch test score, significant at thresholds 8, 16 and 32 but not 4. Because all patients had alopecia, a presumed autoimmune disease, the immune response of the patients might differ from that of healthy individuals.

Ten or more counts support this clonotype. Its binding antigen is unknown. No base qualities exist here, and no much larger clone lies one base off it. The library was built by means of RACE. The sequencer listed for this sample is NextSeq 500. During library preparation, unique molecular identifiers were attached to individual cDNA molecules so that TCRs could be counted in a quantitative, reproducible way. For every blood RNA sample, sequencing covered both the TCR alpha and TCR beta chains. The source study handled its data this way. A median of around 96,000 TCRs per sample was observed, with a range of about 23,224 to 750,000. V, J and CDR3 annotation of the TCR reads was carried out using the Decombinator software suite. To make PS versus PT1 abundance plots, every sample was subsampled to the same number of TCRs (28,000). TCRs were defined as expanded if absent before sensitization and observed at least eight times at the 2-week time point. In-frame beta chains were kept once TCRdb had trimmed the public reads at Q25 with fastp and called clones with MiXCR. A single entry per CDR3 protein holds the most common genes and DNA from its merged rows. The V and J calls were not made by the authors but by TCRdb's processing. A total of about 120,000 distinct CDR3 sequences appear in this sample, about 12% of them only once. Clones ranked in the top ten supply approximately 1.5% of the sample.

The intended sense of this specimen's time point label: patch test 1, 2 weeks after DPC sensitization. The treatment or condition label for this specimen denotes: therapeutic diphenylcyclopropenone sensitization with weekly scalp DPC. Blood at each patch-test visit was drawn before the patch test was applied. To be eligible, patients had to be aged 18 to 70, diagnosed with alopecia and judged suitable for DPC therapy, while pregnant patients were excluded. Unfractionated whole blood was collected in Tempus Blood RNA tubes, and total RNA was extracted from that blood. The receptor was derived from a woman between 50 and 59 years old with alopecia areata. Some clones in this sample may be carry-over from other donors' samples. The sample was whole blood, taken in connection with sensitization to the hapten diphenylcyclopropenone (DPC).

The CDR3 in this case is CASSLVLAVQETQYF. The sequenced DNA is TGTGCCAGCAGCTTAGTTTTAGCCGTACAAGAGACCCAGTACTTC. The sequence joins TRBV7-6 to TRBJ2-5, with the D gene too uncertain to name. Sequences SGHVS (CDR1) and FNYEAQ (CDR2) are obtained from the germline V gene. Measured from the cysteine to the phenylalanine, the CDR3 is 15 residues long. This entry keeps only the CDR3 DNA: 45 bases, framed from base 1. Between the V and J ends, shortened by 1 base and 2 bases respectively, the junction contains 11 bases.